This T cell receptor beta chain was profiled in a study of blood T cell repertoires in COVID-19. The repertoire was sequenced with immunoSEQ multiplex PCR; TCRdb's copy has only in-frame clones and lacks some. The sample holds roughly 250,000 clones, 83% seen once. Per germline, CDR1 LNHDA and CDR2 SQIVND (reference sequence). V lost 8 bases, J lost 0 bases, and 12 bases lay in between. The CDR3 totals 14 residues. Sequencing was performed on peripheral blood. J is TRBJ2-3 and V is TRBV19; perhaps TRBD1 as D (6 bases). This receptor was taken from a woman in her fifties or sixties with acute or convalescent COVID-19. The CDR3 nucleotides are TGTGCCAGTTCACAGGGCTCGAGCACAGATACGCAGTATTTT. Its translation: CASSQGSSTDTQYF.